A selection of T cell receptor beta chains follows, all from one sample in a study of blood T cell repertoires in COVID-19. The data were produced by immunoSEQ multiplex PCR, yet TCRdb's version contains in-frame clones alone and is incomplete. The sample records some 390,000 clones, approximately 89% being singletons. The sample comprised peripheral blood. These receptors all come from a woman aged 60 to 75 with COVID-19, enrolled during active disease. CDR3s leave out the opening cysteine and the closing phenylalanine or tryptophan.

v_gene: TRBV5-1
j_gene: TRBJ1-2
CDR3aa: ASTTDLTGGAYYGYT

v_gene: TRBV2
j_gene: TRBJ1-5
CDR3aa: ASSVPSGTGSNQPQH

v_gene: TRBV14
j_gene: TRBJ1-6
CDR3aa: ASSQRQGSWSPLH

v_gene: TRBV4-2
j_gene: TRBJ1-3
CDR3aa: ASSQDKGNTIY

v_gene: TRBV28
j_gene: TRBJ2-3
CDR3aa: ASSLSRGQQQY

v_gene: TRBV5-4
j_gene: TRBJ1-4
CDR3aa: ASSSRGLSEKLF

v_gene: TRBV7-9
j_gene: TRBJ2-5
CDR3aa: ASSSQDSGGYETQY

v_gene: TRBV7-3
j_gene: TRBJ1-1
CDR3aa: ASSSTGGRNTEAF

v_gene: TRBV6-5
j_gene: TRBJ1-4
CDR3aa: ASSGSINEKLF

v_gene: TRBV5-1
j_gene: TRBJ1-1
CDR3aa: ASSIGTGWGTEAF

v_gene: TRBV6-5
j_gene: TRBJ2-3
CDR3aa: ASSYETSGPLV

v_gene: TRBV28
j_gene: TRBJ2-6
CDR3aa: ASSLPRGRTGANVLT

v_gene: TRBV15
j_gene: TRBJ2-7
CDR3aa: ATSRGGGSYEQY

v_gene: TRBV30
j_gene: TRBJ1-2
CDR3aa: AGIAGVYGYT

v_gene: TRBV20-1
j_gene: TRBJ2-1
CDR3aa: SASRAGGEQF

v_gene: TRBV7-6
j_gene: TRBJ1-1
CDR3aa: ASSLVASGLYTEAF

v_gene: TRBV5-1
j_gene: TRBJ2-1
CDR3aa: ASSILFGGNEQF

v_gene: TRBV18
j_gene: TRBJ2-2
CDR3aa: ASSPGGGGELF

v_gene: TRBV12-5
j_gene: TRBJ2-7
CDR3aa: ASGLQGGTEQY

v_gene: TRBV6-2/TRBV6-3
j_gene: TRBJ2-7
CDR3aa: ASTPTGTYEQY

v_gene: TRBV18
j_gene: TRBJ1-1
CDR3aa: ASSLGTGRDTEAF

v_gene: TRBV5-1
j_gene: TRBJ2-3
CDR3aa: ASSLVDGTSDPDTQY

v_gene: TRBV10-3
j_gene: TRBJ2-3
CDR3aa: AIREGQGVDTQY

v_gene: TRBV19
j_gene: TRBJ2-1
CDR3aa: ASSRSGTGTNEQF

v_gene: TRBV12-3/TRBV12-4
j_gene: TRBJ1-5
CDR3aa: ASSLQGNQPQH

v_gene: TRBV28
j_gene: TRBJ2-1
CDR3aa: ASSRTGTGSHEQF

v_gene: TRBV3-1/TRBV3-2
j_gene: TRBJ1-2
CDR3aa: ASSQPTGGWGSYGYT

v_gene: TRBV28
j_gene: TRBJ2-7
CDR3aa: ASSLSEVWEQY

v_gene: TRBV30
j_gene: TRBJ1-1
CDR3aa: AWSPELNTEAF

v_gene: TRBV6-6
j_gene: TRBJ2-5
CDR3aa: ASSYSTPETQY

v_gene: TRBV28
j_gene: TRBJ2-5
CDR3aa: ASSHRDRGRETQY

v_gene: TRBV7-9
j_gene: TRBJ2-2
CDR3aa: ASRTTSARANTGELF

v_gene: TRBV18
j_gene: TRBJ1-1
CDR3aa: ASSLGQGHAEAF

v_gene: TRBV19
j_gene: TRBJ1-1
CDR3aa: ASSIVPGARTEAF

v_gene: TRBV14
j_gene: TRBJ1-2
CDR3aa: ASSRPVTGMFYGYT

v_gene: TRBV7-3
j_gene: TRBJ1-2
CDR3aa: ASSPGQDYGYT

v_gene: TRBV9
j_gene: TRBJ1-1
CDR3aa: ASSGGIITEAF

v_gene: TRBV5-1
j_gene: TRBJ2-1
CDR3aa: ASSWDTDSYNEQF

v_gene: TRBV18
j_gene: TRBJ2-7
CDR3aa: ASLPGQGYEQY

v_gene: TRBV10-3
j_gene: TRBJ2-3
CDR3aa: AISELGQSTDTQY

v_gene: TRBV2
j_gene: TRBJ2-2
CDR3aa: ASSQWGQGAGELF

v_gene: TRBV12-3/TRBV12-4
j_gene: TRBJ1-1
CDR3aa: ASRKNGAEAF